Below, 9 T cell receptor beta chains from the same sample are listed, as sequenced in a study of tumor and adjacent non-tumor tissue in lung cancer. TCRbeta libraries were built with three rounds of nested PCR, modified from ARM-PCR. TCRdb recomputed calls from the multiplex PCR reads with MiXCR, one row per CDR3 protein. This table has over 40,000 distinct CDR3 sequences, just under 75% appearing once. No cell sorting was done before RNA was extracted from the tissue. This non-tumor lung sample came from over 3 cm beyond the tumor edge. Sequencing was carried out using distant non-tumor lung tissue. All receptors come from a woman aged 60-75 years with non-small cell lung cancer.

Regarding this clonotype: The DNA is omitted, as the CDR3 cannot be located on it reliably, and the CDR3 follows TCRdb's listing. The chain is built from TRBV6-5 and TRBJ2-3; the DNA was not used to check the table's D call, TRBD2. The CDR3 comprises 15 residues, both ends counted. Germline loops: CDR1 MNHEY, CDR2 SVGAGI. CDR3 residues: CAGRVGAGSSGTHYF.

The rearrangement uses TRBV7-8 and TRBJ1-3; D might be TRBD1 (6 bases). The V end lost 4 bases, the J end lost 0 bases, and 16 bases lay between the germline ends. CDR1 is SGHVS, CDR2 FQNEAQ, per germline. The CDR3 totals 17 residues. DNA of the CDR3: TGTGCCAGCAGCTCACGCTCAGGGGCCAGCTCTGGAAACACCATATATTTT. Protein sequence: CASSSRSGASSGNTIYF.

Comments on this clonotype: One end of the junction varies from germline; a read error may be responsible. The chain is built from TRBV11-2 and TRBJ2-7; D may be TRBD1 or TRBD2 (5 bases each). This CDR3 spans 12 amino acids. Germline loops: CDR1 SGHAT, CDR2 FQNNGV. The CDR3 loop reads CANNRGSYERYF. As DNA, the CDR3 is TGTGCCAACAACCGGGGCTCCTACGAGCGGTACTTC.

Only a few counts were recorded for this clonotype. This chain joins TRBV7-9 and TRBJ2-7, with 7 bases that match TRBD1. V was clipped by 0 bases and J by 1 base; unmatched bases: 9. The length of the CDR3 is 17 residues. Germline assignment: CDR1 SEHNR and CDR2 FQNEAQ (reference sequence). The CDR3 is CASSLAGPRQGSYEQYF. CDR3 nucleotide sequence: TGTGCCAGCAGCTTAGCGGGGCCCCGACAGGGTTCCTACGAGCAGTACTTC.

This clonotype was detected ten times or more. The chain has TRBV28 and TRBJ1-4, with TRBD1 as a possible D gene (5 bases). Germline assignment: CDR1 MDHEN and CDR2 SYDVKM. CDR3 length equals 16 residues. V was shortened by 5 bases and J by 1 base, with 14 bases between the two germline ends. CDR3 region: CASSSGRAVTNEKLFF. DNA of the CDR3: TGTGCCAGCAGTAGTGGCAGGGCGGTAACTAATGAAAAACTGTTTTTT.

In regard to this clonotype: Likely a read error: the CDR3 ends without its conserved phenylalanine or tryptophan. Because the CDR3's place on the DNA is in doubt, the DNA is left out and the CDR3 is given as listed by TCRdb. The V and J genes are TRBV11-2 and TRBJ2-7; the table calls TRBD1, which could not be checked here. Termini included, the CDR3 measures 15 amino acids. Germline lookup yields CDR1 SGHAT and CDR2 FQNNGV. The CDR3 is CASSDRDRGRYEQYL.

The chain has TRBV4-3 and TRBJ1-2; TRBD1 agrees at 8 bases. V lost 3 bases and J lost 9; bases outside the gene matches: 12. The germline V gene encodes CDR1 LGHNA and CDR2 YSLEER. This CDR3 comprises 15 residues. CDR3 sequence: CASSHPDRANYSYTF. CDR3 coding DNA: TGCGCCAGCAGCCATCCGGACAGGGCTAACTACAGCTACACCTTC.

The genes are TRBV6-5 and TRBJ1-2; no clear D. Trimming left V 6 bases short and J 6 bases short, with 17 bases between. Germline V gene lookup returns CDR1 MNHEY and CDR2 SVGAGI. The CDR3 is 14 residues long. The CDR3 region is CASSRTTRGDGYTF. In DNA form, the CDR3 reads TGTGCCAGCAGCCGAACAACCCGAGGAGATGGCTACACCTTC.

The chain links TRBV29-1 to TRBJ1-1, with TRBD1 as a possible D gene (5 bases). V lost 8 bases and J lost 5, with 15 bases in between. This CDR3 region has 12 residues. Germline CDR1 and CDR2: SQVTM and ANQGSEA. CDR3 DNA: TGCAGCATCAGGGCCAGGGATACTGAAGCTTTCTTT. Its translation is CSIRARDTEAFF.